Here is one T cell receptor (beta chain) with its context. What it recognizes is unknown. This sample was taken from a study of T cell responses to AZD1222 COVID-19 vaccine. This CDR3 has 15 residues. Trimming cost V 0 bases and J 5 bases; bases outside gene matches: 5. Germline V CDR1 and CDR2: SGHDT, YYEEEE. Findings of the study overall: Females made up more of the donors, who were largely white British, and clonal diversity may have come out too low.

Here immunoSEQ multiplex PCR was the method, and the copy in TCRdb shows in-frame clones only, minus some. Of 130,000 or so clones listed, 86% were seen once; the top ten hold under 3%. The material sequenced was peripheral blood, taken 28 days after the second AZD1222 dose. The gene calls are TRBV5-6 and TRBJ2-5, with TRBD1 matching over 9 bases. This sequence was found in an adult who received the AZD1222 COVID-19 vaccine. The CDR3: CASSLAGTGRETQYF. The CDR3 DNA follows: TGTGCCAGCAGCTTGGCTGGGACAGGGAGGGAGACCCAGTACTTC.